The clone carrying this TCR beta chain was detected many times. Each CDR3 protein is one row after TCRdb ran MiXCR on the 5' RACE reads. The sample carries around 570,000 distinct CDR3 sequences, just under 10% recorded once. The sample belongs to a study of identical twins. The sample was also reused in another study, on yellow fever vaccine responses in identical twins.

The sequenced sample was PBMCs. The receptor was derived from a young woman in good health.

The CDR3: CSARGSGANVLTF. DNA for the CDR3: TGCAGTGCTAGAGGCTCTGGGGCCAACGTCCTGACTTTC. This sequence joins TRBV20-1 and TRBJ2-6, with D hard to call. The CDR3 length is 13 residues. Per germline, CDR1 DFQATT and CDR2 SNEGSKA (reference sequence). Between the trimmed V and J ends, which lost 1 base and 0 bases, there was a span of 1 base.